This TCR beta chain was captured by sequencing in a study of T cell responses to AZD1222 COVID-19 vaccine. General study results and limits: Donors were largely white British and mainly female; clonal diversity was possibly underestimated.

Some clones are missing from TCRdb's copy, which holds only in-frame ones; the method was immunoSEQ multiplex PCR. The sample holds about 150,000 clones, roughly 92% seen once. Concerning this clone: Antigen unknown.

Germline assignment: CDR1 MDHEN and CDR2 SYDVKM. V was cut by 2 bases and J by 0 bases, with 13 bases left in between. CDR3 length equals 17 residues. The origin of this receptor is an adult in good health. Sequenced here: peripheral blood, sampled on day 0 of AZD1222 vaccination. J is TRBJ1-4 and V is TRBV28; D gene uncertain. The CDR3: CASSLITGLATNEKLFF. CDR3 bases: TGTGCCAGCAGTTTAATAACCGGGCTTGCAACTAATGAAAAACTGTTTTTT.